This T cell receptor (beta chain) derives from a study of blood T cell repertoires in COVID-19. Produced via immunoSEQ multiplex PCR; TCRdb's table is partial and in-frame only. The top ten hold approximately 1.2% of the sample, which has about 360,000 clones, over 75% seen once. On this clone: The DNA is omitted, as the CDR3 cannot be located on it reliably, and the CDR3 follows TCRdb's listing.

Including both end residues, the CDR3 is 14 amino acids long. The V gene's germline CDR1 is SNHLY and CDR2 FYNNEI. The receptor comes from a man aged 25-40 years who had recovered from COVID-19. The chain has TRBV2 and TRBJ1-5. What was sequenced was PBMCs or T cells enriched from blood (not recorded which). The CDR3 protein is CASSTSGLDQPQHF.